A single sample gave rise to the 20 T cell receptor beta chains below, sequenced in a study of human T cells and chemical hapten exposure. From the RACE reads, TCRdb called clonotypes with MiXCR, one entry per CDR3 protein. The sample holds 80,000 or so distinct CDR3 sequences, around a tenth seen once. As for time point: patch test 1, 2 weeks after DPC sensitization. Sample treatment: therapeutic diphenylcyclopropenone sensitization with weekly scalp DPC. The source was whole blood, collected in connection with sensitization to the hapten diphenylcyclopropenone (DPC). The source is a woman in her fifties or sixties with alopecia areata. Some clones in this sample may be carry-over from other donors' samples.

This clonotype turned up a few times. The chain uses TRBV11-3 and TRBJ2-3; TRBD1 agrees at 7 bases. V lost 0 bases, J lost 2 bases, and 2 bases stayed unmatched. This CDR3 is 15 amino acids long. Germline assignment: CDR1 SGHNT and CDR2 YENEEA. CDR3 DNA sequence: TGTGCCAGCAGCTTAGAGGGACAGAACACAGATACGCAGTATTTT. It is translated as CASSLEGQNTDTQYF.

In this sample, this clonotype turned up many times. This chain's CDR3 is CASSYFLGGPHGAFF. The CDR3 DNA is TGTGCCAGCAGTTACTTCCTAGGGGGGCCTCACGGGGCTTTCTTT. The chain is built from TRBV6-2 or TRBV6-3 and TRBJ1-1; a weak D match, TRBD1 (6 bases). Germline V CDR1 and CDR2: MNHEY, SVGEGT. The V end was cut by 1 base, the J end by 11 bases, with 20 bases between. The CDR3 spans 15 residues.

The chain combines TRBV29-1 with TRBJ2-5; D unclear. The ends were cut back, 6 bases at V and 0 bases at J, with 5 bases in the middle. The CDR3 consists of 11 residues. The germline gives CDR1 SQVTM, CDR2 ANQGSEA. CDR3 protein: CSVEYQETQYF. CDR3 nucleotide sequence: TGCAGCGTCGAGTACCAAGAGACCCAGTACTTC.

CDR3 loop: CASSPPGLSLGDTQYF. For the CDR3, the DNA is TGTGCCAGCTCCCCCCCTGGACTATCTCTCGGGGATACGCAGTATTTT. The chain links TRBV7-9 to TRBJ2-3, with D perhaps matching TRBD2 (6 bases). Looked up from germline, CDR1 is SEHNR and CDR2 is FQNEAQ (reference sequence). The CDR3 has 16 residues. Trimming took 8 bases from V and 6 from J, leaving 24 bases between them.

This clonotype was seen only a few times. The V and J genes are TRBV28 and TRBJ2-1; 10 nucleotides match TRBD2. CDR3 length: 14 amino acids. Germline CDR1 and CDR2: MDHEN and SYDVKM. After removal of 8 bases from V and 6 bases from J, the junction contained 7 bases not matched to a gene. Here the CDR3 reads CASALAGVSNEQFF. The CDR3 nucleotides are TGTGCCAGCGCTCTAGCGGGAGTTTCCAATGAGCAGTTCTTC. The whole variable domain, remainder taken from reference TRBV28 and TRBJ2-1, is DVKVTQSSRYLVKRTGEKVFLECVQDMDHENMFWYRQDPGLGLRLIYFSYDVKMKEKGDIPEGYSVSREKKERFSLILESASTNQTSMYLCASALAGVSNEQFFGPGTRLTVL.

This clonotype was detected many times. This rearrangement joins TRBV2 to TRBJ2-1, with D perhaps TRBD1 (6 bases). The CDR3 sequence is 16 residues long. V lost 6 bases, J lost 8 bases, and 23 bases lay in between. Germline lookup yields CDR1 SNHLY and CDR2 FYNNEI. CDR3 in DNA: TGTGCCAGCAGGGATCCGCGGACAGAGATGGGAGATGAGCAGTTCTTC. This encodes CASRDPRTEMGDEQFF.

V is TRBV3-1 and J is TRBJ1-2; 8 bases are a match to TRBD1. Germline loops: CDR1 LGHDT, CDR2 YNNKEL (reference sequence). The V and J ends lost 5 bases and 8 bases, in that order; junction bases with no gene match: 7. This CDR3 comprises 13 residues. This CDR3 reads CASSGQGNDGYTF. In nucleotides, the CDR3 is TGTGCCAGCAGCGGACAGGGTAACGACGGCTACACCTTC.

This clonotype was counted at least ten times. This rearrangement joins TRBV2 to TRBJ2-7; D possibly uses TRBD1 or TRBD2 (5 bases each). The CDR3 contains 14 residues. Per germline, CDR1 SNHLY and CDR2 FYNNEI. V was cut by 7 bases and J by 1 base, with 14 bases left in between. The CDR3 coding sequence is TGTGCCAGCAACCTTGGGACCGATTCCTACGAGCAGTACTTC. Its translation is CASNLGTDSYEQYF.

This clonotype occurred many times. This chain links TRBV13 with TRBJ2-1; a weak D match, TRBD1 (5 bases). V was trimmed by 2 bases and J by 6 bases, leaving 11 bases between them. Germline CDR1 is PRHDT and CDR2 is FYEKMQ (reference sequence). CDR3 length: 14 residues. CDR3 in amino acids: CASSLRQGINEQFF. CDR3 DNA: TGTGCCAGCAGCTTACGTCAGGGAATCAATGAGCAGTTCTTC.

The genes are TRBV2 and TRBJ2-5; the D gene is possibly TRBD1 (6 bases). The CDR3 is 15 amino acids. Trimming stripped 7 bases from V and 9 bases from J, with 24 bases between. Germline CDR1 and CDR2: SNHLY and FYNNEI. CDR3 amino acids: CASKRQTGYQGAQYF. CDR3 DNA: TGTGCCAGCAAAAGACAAACAGGGTATCAAGGGGCCCAGTACTTC.

The rearrangement joins TRBV12-3 or TRBV12-4 to TRBJ2-1, with TRBD2 matching 10 bases. The CDR3 has 14 residues. Trimming took 4 bases from V and 9 from J; bases not matched to a gene: 6. CDR3: CASSSLAGSVEQFF. CDR3 DNA sequence: TGTGCCAGCAGTTCACTAGCGGGGAGTGTTGAGCAGTTCTTC.

With regard to this clonotype: A read error may be the cause here, since a much bigger clone is one base away. The chain is built from TRBV12-3 or TRBV12-4 and TRBJ2-5, with TRBD1 matching 7 bases. The CDR3 is 13 residues long. CDR3 residues: CTSRIAGGETQYF. In DNA form, the CDR3 reads TGTACCAGCAGAATTGCAGGGGGAGAGACCCAGTACTTC.

At least ten counts were recorded for this clonotype. The rearrangement joins TRBV2 to TRBJ2-1; no firm D call. The CDR3 contains 13 residues. Trimming shortened V by 3 bases and J by 5 bases, and 8 bases separated the two germline ends. Germline-derived CDR1 and CDR2 are SNHLY and FYNNEI. This CDR3 is CASSEAPNNEQFF. CDR3 DNA: TGTGCCAGCAGTGAGGCCCCCAACAATGAGCAGTTCTTC.

This chain links TRBV9 with TRBJ2-2; 11 nucleotides align to TRBD1. Germline V gene data show CDR1 as SGDLS and CDR2 as YYNGEE. The ends lost 3 bases at V and 5 bases at J; junction bases unmatched: 6. The CDR3 is 16 residues long. The CDR3 nucleotides are TGTGCCAGCAGCGCCAGGACAGGGGGCGAGACCGGGGAGCTGTTTTTT. The encoded protein is CASSARTGGETGELFF. Full variable domain (rest looked up from reference TRBV9 and TRBJ2-2): DSGVTQTPKHLITATGQRVTLRCSPRSGDLSVYWYQQSLDQGLQFLIQYYNGEERAKGNILERFSAQQFPDLHSELNLSSLELGDSALYFCASSARTGGETGELFFGEGSRLTVL.

This chain joins TRBV4-1 and TRBJ1-2, with a possible D match to TRBD1 (5 bases). V was clipped by 4 bases and J by 0 bases, with 21 bases between them. Per germline, CDR1 MGHRA and CDR2 YSYEKL. There are 18 residues in the CDR3. CDR3 bases: TGCGCCAGCAGCCTTAACCCCCCCCGGCAGGGAACTAACTATGGCTACACCTTC. It yields the protein CASSLNPPRQGTNYGYTF.

This clonotype showed up many times. The chain employs TRBV3-1 and TRBJ1-2; D unresolved. V lost 6 bases and J 4 bases, leaving 15 bases between the germline ends. This CDR3 has 14 residues. Looked up from germline, CDR1 is LGHDT and CDR2 is YNNKEL (reference sequence). The CDR3 loop is CASSHHHNAYGYTF. The CDR3 bases are TGTGCCAGCAGTCATCACCACAACGCCTATGGCTACACCTTC.

A few counts support this clonotype. V usage is TRBV27 and J usage is TRBJ1-1, with TRBD1 matching over 9 bases. V gave up 4 bases and J gave up 4 bases; unmatched junction bases: 1. Germline V CDR1 and CDR2: MNHEY, SMNVEV (reference sequence). This CDR3 is built from 13 residues. The CDR3 DNA reads as TGTGCCAGCAGTTGGGGACAGGGCACTGAAGCTTTCTTT. This sequence encodes CASSWGQGTEAFF.

This clonotype was detected ten times or more. V and J are TRBV7-3 and TRBJ1-1; a weak D match, TRBD1 (5 bases). V lost 4 bases to trimming and J lost 11 bases, with 17 bases between them. CDR1 SGHTA and CDR2 FQGTGA come from the germline V gene. The CDR3 is 13 amino acids. The CDR3 is CASSYGTTGGAFF. For the CDR3, the DNA is TGTGCCAGCAGCTATGGTACAACAGGTGGGGCTTTCTTT.

This clonotype appeared a few times. The V gene is TRBV5-1, the J gene TRBJ2-1; 9 bases map to TRBD2. The CDR3 spans 15 residues. From germline, CDR1 is SGHRS and CDR2 YFSETQ. The V and J ends lost 4 bases and 4 bases, in that order; junction bases with no gene match: 6. The DNA of the CDR3 is TGCGCCAGCAGCACCGGGACTAGCTTGTACAATGAGCAGTTCTTC. It is translated as CASSTGTSLYNEQFF.

This clonotype was picked up a small number of times. The chain uses TRBV5-1 and TRBJ2-5; tentatively, D is TRBD1 (6 bases). Trimming removed 4 bases from V and 2 bases from J, with 18 bases in between. This CDR3 has 16 amino acids. The germline V gene has CDR1 SGHRS and CDR2 YFSETQ. The CDR3 bases are TGCGCCAGCAGCCTCGCACCACCGGGACAACAAGAGACCCAGTACTTC. Its translation is CASSLAPPGQQETQYF.